This note documents a single T cell receptor beta chain sequence. The antigen is unknown. The data were obtained in a study of shared clonotypes between healthy human individuals. Whole-study results and caveats: The researchers took only blood, and tissue repertoires probably look different.

This CDR3 contains 13 residues. Germline lookup yields CDR1 SGHTA and CDR2 FQGNSA. V gave up 8 bases and J gave up 3 bases; unmatched junction bases: 4. Deep-level running was used for the assay. Sequenced by immunoSEQ multiplex PCR; TCRdb stores in-frame clones only, minus some. The data hold around 700,000 clones, with around 74% observed a single time. Sequencing used memory CD4+ T cells sorted from blood. The subset denotes: CD45RA-negative fraction. This clonotype was obtained from a young woman in good health. The chain has TRBV7-2 and TRBJ2-7, with 10 bases lining up with TRBD2. CDR3 nucleotides: TGTGCCAGCGCCCTAGCGGGAGACTACGAGCAGTACTTC. It is translated as CASALAGDYEQYF.